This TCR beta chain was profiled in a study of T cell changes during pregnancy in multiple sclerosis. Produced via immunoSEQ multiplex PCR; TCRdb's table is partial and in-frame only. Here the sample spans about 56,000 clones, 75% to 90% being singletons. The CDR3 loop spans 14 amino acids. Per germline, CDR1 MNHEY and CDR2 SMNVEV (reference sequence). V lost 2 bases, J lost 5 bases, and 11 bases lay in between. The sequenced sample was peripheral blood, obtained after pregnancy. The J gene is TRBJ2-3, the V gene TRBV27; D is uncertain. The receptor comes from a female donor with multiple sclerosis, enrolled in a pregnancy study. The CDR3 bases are TGTGCCAGCAGTTTAGAAGGATCAGGAGATACGCAGTATTTT. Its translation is CASSLEGSGDTQYF.